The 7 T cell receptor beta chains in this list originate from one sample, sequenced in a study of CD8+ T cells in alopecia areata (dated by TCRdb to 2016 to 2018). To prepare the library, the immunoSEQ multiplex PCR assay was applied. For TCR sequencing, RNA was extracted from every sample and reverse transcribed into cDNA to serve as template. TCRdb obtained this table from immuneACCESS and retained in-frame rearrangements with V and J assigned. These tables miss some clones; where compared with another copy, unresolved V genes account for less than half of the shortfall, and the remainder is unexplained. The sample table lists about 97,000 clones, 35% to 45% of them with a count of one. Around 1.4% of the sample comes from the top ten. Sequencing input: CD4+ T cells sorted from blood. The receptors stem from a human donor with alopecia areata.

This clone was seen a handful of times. CDR3 bases: TGTGCCAGTAGTCAAAGAACGTACAATGAGCAGTTCTTC. It encodes CASSQRTYNEQFF. The chain couples TRBV19 to TRBJ2-1; no clear D gene. CDR3 length: 13 residues. V lost 5 bases and J lost 4, with 9 bases in between. Germline V CDR1 and CDR2: LNHDA, SQIVND (reference sequence).

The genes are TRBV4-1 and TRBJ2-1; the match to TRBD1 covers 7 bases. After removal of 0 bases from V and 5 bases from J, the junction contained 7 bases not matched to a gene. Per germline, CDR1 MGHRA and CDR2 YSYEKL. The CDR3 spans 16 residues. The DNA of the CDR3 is TGCGCCAGCAGCCAAGACCCCTGGGACAGCCACAATGAGCAGTTCTTC. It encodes CASSQDPWDSHNEQFF.

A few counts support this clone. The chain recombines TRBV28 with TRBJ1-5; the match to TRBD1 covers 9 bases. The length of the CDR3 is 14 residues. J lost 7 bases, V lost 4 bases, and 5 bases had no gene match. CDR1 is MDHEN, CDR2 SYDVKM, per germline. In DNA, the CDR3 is TGTGCCAGCAGTTCGGGACAGGGCATCCAGCCCCAGCATTTT. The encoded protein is CASSSGQGIQPQHF.

This chain's CDR3 is CAWSGKNRWGSSYNEQFF. In DNA, the CDR3 is TGTGCCTGGAGTGGTAAGAACCGGTGGGGGAGCTCCTACAATGAGCAGTTCTTC. This chain connects TRBV30 to TRBJ2-1; D may match TRBD1 or TRBD2 (5 bases each). The CDR3 is 18 residues long. Germline CDR1 reads GTSNPN; CDR2 reads SVGIG (reference sequence). Trimming stripped 1 base from V and 0 bases from J, with 19 bases between.

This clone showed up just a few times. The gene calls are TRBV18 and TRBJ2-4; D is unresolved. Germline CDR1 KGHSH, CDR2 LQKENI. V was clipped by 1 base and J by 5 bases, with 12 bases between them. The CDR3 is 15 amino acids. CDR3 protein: CASSPRGDPQNIQYF. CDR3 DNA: TGTGCCAGCTCACCACGAGGAGACCCGCAAAACATTCAGTACTTC.

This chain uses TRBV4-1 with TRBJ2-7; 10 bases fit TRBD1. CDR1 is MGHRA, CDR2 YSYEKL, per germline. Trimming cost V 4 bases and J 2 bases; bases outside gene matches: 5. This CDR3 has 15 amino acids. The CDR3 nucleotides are TGCGCCAGCAGCCGAGAAGGACAGGGGGCCTACGAGCAGTACTTC. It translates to CASSREGQGAYEQYF.

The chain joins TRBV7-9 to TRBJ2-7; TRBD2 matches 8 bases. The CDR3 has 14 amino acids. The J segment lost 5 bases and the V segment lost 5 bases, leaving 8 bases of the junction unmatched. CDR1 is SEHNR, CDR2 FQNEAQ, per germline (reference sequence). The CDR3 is CASSPGGAVNEQYF. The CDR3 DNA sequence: TGTGCCAGCAGCCCCGGGGGGGCGGTAAACGAGCAGTACTTC.